Listed below are T cell receptor beta chains from one sample, sequenced in a study of T cell responses to AZD1222 COVID-19 vaccine. TCRdb's copy holds only in-frame clones and misses some; the assay was immunoSEQ multiplex PCR. The sample lists 100,000 to 120,000 clones; about 81% were seen once. Sample: peripheral blood, taken on day 0 of AZD1222 vaccination. The receptors derive from an adult in good health. Each CDR3 is given with its conserved first and last residue. The D gene is left open where the match is weak. Clone size is shown for a subset of rows, as once, few, many or a class of expanded clone.

size	J	D	V	DNA	CDR3
.	TRBJ1-6	.	TRBV3-1/TRBV3-2	TGTGCCAGCAGCCAAGGGTTCAGCTCCTATAATTCACCCCTCCACTTT	CASSQGFSSYNSPLHF
.	TRBJ1-5	.	TRBV2	TGTGCCAGCAGGGTACAAGGGCTTGGGCAGCCCCAGCATTTT	CASRVQGLGQPQHF
.	TRBJ2-7	TRBD2	TRBV2	TGTGCCACCACCGCCCGGACTAGCGGTTACGAGCAGTACTTC	CATTARTSGYEQYF
.	TRBJ2-7	TRBD1	TRBV2	TGTGCCAGCAGATCGGGACAGGGCACCGAGCAGTACTTC	CASRSGQGTEQYF
.	TRBJ2-5	TRBD2	TRBV7-2	TGTGCCAGCAGCTTCGGGGGGGCCGGGGAGACCCAGTACTTC	CASSFGGAGETQYF
.	TRBJ2-5	TRBD1	TRBV6-5	TGTGCCAGCAGTCCGACAGGGGGAATAAAGACCCAGTACTTC	CASSPTGGIKTQYF
.	TRBJ2-5	TRBD2	TRBV6-5	TGTGCCAGCAGGCCTAGCGGGGGGAGAGAGACCCAGTACTTC	CASRPSGGRETQYF
.	TRBJ2-1	TRBD1	TRBV28	TGTGCCAGCAGCAGCTATACAGGGGGGTTGTATGAGCAGTTCTTC	CASSSYTGGLYEQFF
.	TRBJ2-7	TRBD2	TRBV7-2	TGTGCCAGCAGCCGTCGTCGGGGAGGGGAATCCTACGAGCAGTACTTC	CASSRRRGGESYEQYF
.	TRBJ1-3	TRBD1	TRBV11-2	TGTGCCAGCAGCTTACCCCGCGGGACAGGGGGTAGGTCTGGAAACACCATATATTTT	CASSLPRGTGGRSGNTIYF
.	TRBJ2-7	TRBD1	TRBV28	TGTGCCAGCAGTGACAGGGTCCCCTACGAGCAGTACTTC	CASSDRVPYEQYF
.	TRBJ1-6	.	TRBV27	TGTGCCACGCACAGACAGAGCCAACGGTCCTATAATTCACCCCTCCACTTT	CATHRQSQRSYNSPLHF
.	TRBJ2-4	TRBD2	TRBV28	TGTGCCAGCAGTTCTCCGTCTAGCGGGTCCAAAAACATTCAGTACTTC	CASSSPSSGSKNIQYF
.	TRBJ2-7	.	TRBV28	TGTGCCAGCAGTTTGGGCAGTTCCTACGAGCAGTACTTC	CASSLGSSYEQYF
.	TRBJ1-1	.	TRBV10-2	TGCGCCAGCTCAAGGACGGTTAACACTGAAGCTTTCTTT	CASSRTVNTEAFF
.	TRBJ1-6	.	TRBV14	TGTGCCAGCAGCCAAGCCATCGCTGGGGCGTCACCCCTCCACTTT	CASSQAIAGASPLHF
.	TRBJ1-2	.	TRBV28	TGTGCCAGCAGTACAGGCTCCAATGGCTACACCTTC	CASSTGSNGYTF
.	TRBJ1-5	.	TRBV21-1	TGTGCCAGCAGCAAAGCGCTTTGTGGCGCGGAACAGCCCCAGCATTTT	CASSKALCGAEQPQHF
.	TRBJ2-1	TRBD2	TRBV7-2	TGTGCCAGCAGCCCGGGACTAGCAAGGATTGAGCAGTTCTTC	CASSPGLARIEQFF
few	TRBJ2-3	TRBD2	TRBV27	TGTGCCAGCCCAAGGGAGGAGGTGCGGGAGACAGATACGCAGTATTTT	CASPREEVRETDTQYF
few	TRBJ2-7	TRBD2	TRBV7-2	TGTGCCAGCAGCTTCCGAGCGGGACCTACTTACGAGCAGTACTTC	CASSFRAGPTYEQYF
.	TRBJ2-5	.	TRBV7-9	TGTGCCAGCAGCTTATTTAGCGTAGAGACCCAGTACTTC	CASSLFSVETQYF
.	TRBJ2-5	TRBD1	TRBV15	TGTGCCACCAGCAGAGATCGACAGGGAGAGGAGACCCAGTACTTC	CATSRDRQGEETQYF
medium-sized	TRBJ1-6	.	TRBV2	TGTGCCAGCAGTGGACCGAATAATAATTCACCCCTCCACTTT	CASSGPNNNSPLHF
.	TRBJ2-1	.	TRBV3-1/TRBV3-2	TGTGCCAGCAGCCAATTACGCGGCTCCTACAATGAGCAGTTCTTC	CASSQLRGSYNEQFF
.	TRBJ1-3	.	TRBV5-5	TGTGCCAGCAGCCCGTTGACAGGTTTGGCTGGAAACACCATATATTTT	CASSPLTGLAGNTIYF
once	TRBJ1-5	.	TRBV2	TGTGCCAGCAGTGATTCGGGTATGGGCAATCAGCCCCAGCATTTT	CASSDSGMGNQPQHF
.	TRBJ2-5	.	TRBV3-1/TRBV3-2	TGTGCCAGCAGTCTCGCGACCGGGACAATCCAAGAGACCCAGTACTTC	CASSLATGTIQETQYF
.	TRBJ2-2	TRBD1	TRBV2	TGTGCCAGCAGTATACAGGGGGCCGGGGAGCTGTTTTTT	CASSIQGAGELFF
.	TRBJ2-3	.	TRBV11-2	TGTGCCAGCAGCCCCCAGAGCTTCCGCACAGATACGCAGTATTTT	CASSPQSFRTDTQYF
few	TRBJ2-7	TRBD1	TRBV6-1	TGTGCCAGCAGTGCACGGGGGACAGGGAGGCAGTACGAGCAGTACTTC	CASSARGTGRQYEQYF
.	TRBJ1-4	TRBD1	TRBV7-3	TGTGCCAGCAGCTTGGACAGGGGCGAAAAACTGTTTTTT	CASSLDRGEKLFF
.	TRBJ2-3	.	TRBV7-2	TGTGCCAGCAGCTCACGGCCATCGTTCAGTGTTTCTGGGGATACGCAGTATTTT	CASSSRPSFSVSGDTQYF
.	TRBJ1-5	.	TRBV7-2	TGTGCCAGCAGCCTAACGTCGGATAGCAATCAGCCCCAGCATTTT	CASSLTSDSNQPQHF
.	TRBJ1-4	.	TRBV6-7	TGTGCCAGCAGTTACAATAGGAGGAGGGGGAAACTGTTTTTT	CASSYNRRRGKLFF
.	TRBJ1-1	.	TRBV9	TGTGCCAGCAGCCCCCGACAGGTCTTGAACACTGAAGCTTTCTTT	CASSPRQVLNTEAFF
.	TRBJ1-3	.	TRBV18	TGTGCCAGCTCACCCCTCGTGCGGCTAAACACCATATATTTT	CASSPLVRLNTIYF
once	TRBJ2-1	TRBD1	TRBV7-2	TGTGCCAGCACCGCTTCCGGGACAGGGCTCTACAATGAGCAGTTCTTC	CASTASGTGLYNEQFF
.	TRBJ2-5	.	TRBV21-1	TGTGCCAGCAGCGATAGGGGGCGCCCAGAGACCCAGTACTTC	CASSDRGRPETQYF
.	TRBJ1-2	.	TRBV7-9	TGTGCCAGCAGCTTAGGACCGACACGGAACTATGGCTACACCTTC	CASSLGPTRNYGYTF
once	TRBJ1-2	.	TRBV4-3	TGCGCCAGCAGCCAAGGGGGGGTGGACTATGGCTACACCTTC	CASSQGGVDYGYTF
.	TRBJ2-1	.	TRBV4-2	TGTGCCAGCAGCCAAGACCCAGGGACGGGATACAATGAGCAGTTCTTC	CASSQDPGTGYNEQFF
.	TRBJ1-1	.	TRBV11-3	TGTGCCAGCAGCTTAGTAGGGAGGGGGGCTTTCTTT	CASSLVGRGAFF
.	TRBJ2-3	TRBD1	TRBV27	TGTGCCAGCAGTTTTGGGACAGGGCGGACAGATACGCAGTATTTT	CASSFGTGRTDTQYF
.	TRBJ2-7	.	TRBV14	TGTGCCAGCAGCCGGATGGTCGGCTACGAGCAGTACTTC	CASSRMVGYEQYF
.	TRBJ2-4	.	TRBV3-1/TRBV3-2	TGTGCCAGCAGCCAATCCGGGACCAAAAACATTCAGTACTTC	CASSQSGTKNIQYF
.	TRBJ1-2	.	TRBV28	TGTGCCAGCACCGCCCCCGGACCCCCTCGCGGCTACACCTTC	CASTAPGPPRGYTF
.	TRBJ2-7	.	TRBV2	TGTGCCAGCAGTGAAGAGACAGGGACTAAGTACTTC	CASSEETGTKYF